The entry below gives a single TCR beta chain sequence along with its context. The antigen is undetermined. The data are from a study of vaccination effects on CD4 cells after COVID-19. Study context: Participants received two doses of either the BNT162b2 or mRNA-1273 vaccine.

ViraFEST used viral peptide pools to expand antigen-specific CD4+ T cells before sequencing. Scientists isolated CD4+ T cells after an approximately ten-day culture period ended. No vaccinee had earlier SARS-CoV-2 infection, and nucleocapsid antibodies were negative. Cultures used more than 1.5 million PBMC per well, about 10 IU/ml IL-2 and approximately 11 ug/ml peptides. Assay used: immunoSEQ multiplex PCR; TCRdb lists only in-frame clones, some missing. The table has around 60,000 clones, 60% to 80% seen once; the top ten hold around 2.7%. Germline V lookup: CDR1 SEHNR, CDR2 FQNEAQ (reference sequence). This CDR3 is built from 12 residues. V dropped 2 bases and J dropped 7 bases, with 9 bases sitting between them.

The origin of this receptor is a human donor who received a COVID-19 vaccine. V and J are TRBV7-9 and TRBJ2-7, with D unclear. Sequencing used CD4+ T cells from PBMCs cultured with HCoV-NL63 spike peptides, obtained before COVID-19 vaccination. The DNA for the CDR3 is TGTGCCAGCAGCTTATCTGGTGGGGAGCAGTACGTC. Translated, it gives CASSLSGGEQYV.